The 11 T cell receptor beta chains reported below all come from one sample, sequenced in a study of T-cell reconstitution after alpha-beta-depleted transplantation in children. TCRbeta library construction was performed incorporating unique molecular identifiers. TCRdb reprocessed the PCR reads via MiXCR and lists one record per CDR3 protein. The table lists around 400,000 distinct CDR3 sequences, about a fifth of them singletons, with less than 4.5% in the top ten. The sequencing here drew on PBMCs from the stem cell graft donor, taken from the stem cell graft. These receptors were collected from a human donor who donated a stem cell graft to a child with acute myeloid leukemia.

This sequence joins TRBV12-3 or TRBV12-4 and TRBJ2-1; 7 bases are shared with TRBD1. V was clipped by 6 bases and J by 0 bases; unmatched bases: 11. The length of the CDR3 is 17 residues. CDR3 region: CASRSHLTGPSYNEQFF. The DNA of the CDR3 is TGTGCCAGCAGGTCCCATCTGACAGGGCCCTCCTACAATGAGCAGTTCTTC.

The CDR3 loop is CASSFGKNGANVLTF. The CDR3 bases are TGTGCCAGCAGTTTTGGGAAAAACGGGGCCAACGTCCTGACTTTC. The chain uses TRBV12-3 or TRBV12-4 and TRBJ2-6, with D hard to call. V lost 3 bases, J lost 4 bases, and 10 bases lay in between. The length of the CDR3 is 15 residues.

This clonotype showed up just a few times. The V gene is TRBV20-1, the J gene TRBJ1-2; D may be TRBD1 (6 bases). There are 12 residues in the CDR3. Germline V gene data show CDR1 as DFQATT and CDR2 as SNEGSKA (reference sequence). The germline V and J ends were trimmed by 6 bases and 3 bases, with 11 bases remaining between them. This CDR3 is CSARQVYYGYTF. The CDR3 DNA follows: TGCAGTGCCAGACAGGTCTACTATGGCTACACCTTC.

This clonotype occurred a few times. DNA of the CDR3: TGTGCCAGCAGCACCCAAACAGATACGCAGTATTTT. It is translated as CASSTQTDTQYF. The V call is TRBV7-9, the J call TRBJ2-3; D gene uncertain. CDR3 size: 12 residues. Germline V lookup: CDR1 SEHNR, CDR2 FQNEAQ (reference sequence). Trimming pared 5 bases from V and 3 bases from J, leaving 6 bases between.

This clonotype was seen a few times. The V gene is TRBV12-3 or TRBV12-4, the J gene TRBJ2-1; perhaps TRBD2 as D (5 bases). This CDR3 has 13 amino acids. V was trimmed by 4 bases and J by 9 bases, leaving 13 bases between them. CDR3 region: CASSSLVAGEQFF. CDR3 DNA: TGTGCCAGCAGTTCCCTAGTCGCGGGTGAGCAGTTCTTC.

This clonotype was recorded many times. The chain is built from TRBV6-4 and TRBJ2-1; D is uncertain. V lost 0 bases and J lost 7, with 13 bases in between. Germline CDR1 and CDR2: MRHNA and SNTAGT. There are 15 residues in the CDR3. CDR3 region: CASSDSFGGRNEQFF. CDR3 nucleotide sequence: TGTGCCAGCAGTGACTCCTTTGGCGGCAGAAATGAGCAGTTCTTC.

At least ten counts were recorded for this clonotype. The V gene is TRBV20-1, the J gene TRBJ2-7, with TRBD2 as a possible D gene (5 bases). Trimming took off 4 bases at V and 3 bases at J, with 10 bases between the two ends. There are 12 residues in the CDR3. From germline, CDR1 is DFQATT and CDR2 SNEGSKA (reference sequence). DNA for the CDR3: TGCAGTGCTATTCCCGGGGACTACGAGCAGTACTTC. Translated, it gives CSAIPGDYEQYF.

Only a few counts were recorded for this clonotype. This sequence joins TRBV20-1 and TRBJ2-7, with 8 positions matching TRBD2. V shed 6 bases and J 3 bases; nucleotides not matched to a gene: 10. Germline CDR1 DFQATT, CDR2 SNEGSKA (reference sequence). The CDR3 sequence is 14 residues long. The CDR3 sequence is CSARGGSGSYEQYF. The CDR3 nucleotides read TGCAGTGCACGGGGCGGCAGCGGGAGCTACGAGCAGTACTTC.

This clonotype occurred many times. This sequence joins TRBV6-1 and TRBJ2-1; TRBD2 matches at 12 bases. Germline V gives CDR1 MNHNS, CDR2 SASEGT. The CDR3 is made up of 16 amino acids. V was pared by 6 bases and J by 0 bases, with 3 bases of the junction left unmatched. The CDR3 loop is CASRRLAGDSYNEQFF. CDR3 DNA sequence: TGTGCCAGCAGAAGACTAGCGGGAGACTCCTACAATGAGCAGTTCTTC.

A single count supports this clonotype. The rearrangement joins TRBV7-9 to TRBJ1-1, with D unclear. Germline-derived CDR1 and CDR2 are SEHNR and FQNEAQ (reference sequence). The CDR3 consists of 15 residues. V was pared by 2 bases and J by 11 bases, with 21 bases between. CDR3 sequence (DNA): TGTGCCAGCAGCTTATTGACGAGTCAACTCAGTAATGCTTTCTTT. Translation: CASSLLTSQLSNAFF.

This CDR3 reads CASSVGTDLGSEKLFF. CDR3 in DNA: TGTGCCAGCAGTGTGGGGACCGACCTCGGAAGTGAAAAACTGTTTTTT. The chain combines TRBV25-1 with TRBJ1-4, with D perhaps matching TRBD1 (5 bases). CDR1 and CDR2 (germline): MGHDK, SYGVNS. The CDR3 contains 16 residues. The germline V and J ends were trimmed by 4 bases and 7 bases, with 19 bases remaining between them. The full variable domain, with the rest looked up from reference TRBV25-1 and TRBJ1-4, is EADIYQTPRYLVIGTGKKITLECSQTMGHDKMYWYQQDPGMELHLIHYSYGVNSTEKGDLSSESTVSRIRTEHFPLTLESARPSHTSQYLCASSVGTDLGSEKLFFGSGTQLSVL.